The rows below give T cell receptor beta chains drawn from one sample of a study of blood T cell repertoires in COVID-19. Profiled with immunoSEQ multiplex PCR; TCRdb holds only in-frame clones, not every one. The top ten clones hold approximately 4.3% of a sample with around 300,000 clones, 90% of them seen once. The sequenced sample was PBMCs or T cells enriched from blood (not recorded which). Source of these receptors: a woman under 30 with acute COVID-19. Each CDR3 is given with its conserved first and last residue. D genes are given only for firm matches. Size tells how often a clone was seen (once, few, many) or the class of an expanded clone, and some rows leave it out.

TRBV28,13,TRBJ1-2,TRBD1,.,TGTGCCAGCAGATTACAGGGGGAGGCTGGCTACACCTTC,CASRLQGEAGYTF
TRBV23-1,16,TRBJ1-1,.,.,TGCGCCAGCAGTCAACCGGGGAGAGGGATGAACACTGAAGCTTTCTTT,CASSQPGRGMNTEAFF
TRBV9,14,TRBJ1-1,.,.,TGTGCCAGCAGCGTACGTACAGAGAACACTGAAGCTTTCTTT,CASSVRTENTEAFF
TRBV10-2,15,TRBJ2-3,TRBD1,once,TGCGCCAGCAGTGTGGGGACAGGGGGCATTAAGGTGCAGTATTTT,CASSVGTGGIKVQYF
TRBV28,14,TRBJ1-2,.,.,TGTGCCAGCAGTTTACTCCCCCCTAACTATGGCTACACCTTC,CASSLLPPNYGYTF
TRBV2,15,TRBJ1-5,.,.,TGTGCCAGCAGCGGGGGACCTTTCAACAATCAGCCCCAGCATTTT,CASSGGPFNNQPQHF
TRBV3-1/TRBV3-2,17,TRBJ1-1,.,.,TGTGCCAGCAGCCAGTGGGATGAGACAGGCAAGAACACTGAAGCTTTCTTT,CASSQWDETGKNTEAFF
TRBV5-1,16,TRBJ2-2,TRBD1,.,TGCGCCAGCAGCTTATCAGACAGGGCAGAGACCGGGGAGCTGTTTTTT,CASSLSDRAETGELFF
TRBV7-3,13,TRBJ2-1,TRBD1,.,TGTGCCAGCAGCACCCGACAGGGCAGTGAGCAGTTCTTC,CASSTRQGSEQFF
TRBV14,16,TRBJ2-3,.,.,TGTGCCAGCAGCCAAGCATTCCCCAGGGCAGAGGATACGCAGTATTTT,CASSQAFPRAEDTQYF
TRBV28,15,TRBJ2-7,TRBD2,.,TGTGCCAGCAGATTGACTAGCGGGACGTCCTACGAGCAGTACTTC,CASRLTSGTSYEQYF
TRBV28,14,TRBJ2-1,TRBD1,.,TGTGCCAGCACTAGGAACAGGGGTTACAATGAGCAGTTCTTC,CASTRNRGYNEQFF
TRBV28,12,TRBJ2-5,.,.,TGTGCCAGCAGTTTAACAGGAGAGACCCAGTACTTC,CASSLTGETQYF
TRBV6-5,14,TRBJ2-5,TRBD1,.,TGTGCCAGCAGTTTTACAGGGGCGGAAGAGACCCAGTACTTC,CASSFTGAEETQYF
TRBV2,14,TRBJ2-1,TRBD1,.,TGTGCCAGCCATCCGGGACAGACTTACAATGAGCAGTTCTTC,CASHPGQTYNEQFF
TRBV11-2,17,TRBJ2-2,TRBD1,.,TGTGCCAGCAGCTTAGAGCGGTGGGACAGCAACACCGGGGAGCTGTTTTTT,CASSLERWDSNTGELFF
TRBV7-9,12,TRBJ1-2,.,few,TGTGCCAGCAGCCCGGACTTGGGTGGCTACACCTTC,CASSPDLGGYTF
TRBV5-5,17,TRBJ2-7,TRBD2,.,TGTGCCAGCAGCGGGACGACTAGCGGGAGGGCAGGGGACGAGCAGTACTTC,CASSGTTSGRAGDEQYF
TRBV10-3,20,TRBJ1-3,TRBD1,.,TGTGCCATCAGAGTCGGGACAGCTTCACCTTCGGTGCGCTCTGGAAACACCATATATTTT,CAIRVGTASPSVRSGNTIYF
TRBV5-1,15,TRBJ1-4,.,.,TGCGCCAGCAGCTTGGTGGGGGATAGCGGTGAAAAACTGTTTTTT,CASSLVGDSGEKLFF
TRBV10-3,13,TRBJ1-2,.,.,TGTGCCATCACTCCCCGACAGGAGGATGGCTACACCTTC,CAITPRQEDGYTF
TRBV1,16,TRBJ2-7,.,.,TGCACCAGCAGCCGAAGAGCGGGAGGGCCCTCCTACGAGCAGTACTTC,CTSSRRAGGPSYEQYF
TRBV6-5,13,TRBJ1-5,.,once,TGTGCCAGCAGCCTACAGGTAGATCAGCCCCAGCATTTT,CASSLQVDQPQHF
TRBV5-1,14,TRBJ2-7,TRBD2,.,TGCGCCAGCAGCTTGACGACAACGGGAGGGCCTTCTCTCTTC,CASSLTTTGGPSLF
TRBV28,15,TRBJ2-1,TRBD2,.,TGTGCCAGCAGTTTAGGCGGCGGGAGGTACAATGAGCAGTTCTTC,CASSLGGGRYNEQFF
TRBV18,16,TRBJ1-2,.,.,TGTGCCAGCTCACCAAACGAGGGTGGAACTCTAATTGGCTACACCTTC,CASSPNEGGTLIGYTF
TRBV11-2,15,TRBJ2-2,.,.,TGTGCCAGCAGCTTGGGGACACCGAACACCGGGGAGCTGTTTTTT,CASSLGTPNTGELFF
TRBV19,16,TRBJ2-4,.,.,TGTGCCAGTAGACCCCTTTTCAGTCGGGAGAGGAACATTCAGTACTTC,CASRPLFSRERNIQYF
TRBV28,13,TRBJ1-2,.,.,TGTGCCAGCAGTTTAGCAGCTAACTATGGCTACACCTTC,CASSLAANYGYTF
TRBV27,16,TRBJ2-1,.,.,TGTGCCAGCAGTTTACCGCGTGGGAGTGGCCTAAATGAGCAGTTCTTC,CASSLPRGSGLNEQFF
TRBV5-1,15,TRBJ2-5,.,.,TGCGCCAGCAGCTTGGCCGGGACACTGGGGGAGACCCAGTACTTC,CASSLAGTLGETQYF
TRBV4-1,14,TRBJ1-5,.,.,TGCGCCAGCAGCCAAGATCCTGTTCTCGGGACCCAGCATTTT,CASSQDPVLGTQHF
TRBV28,15,TRBJ1-5,TRBD1,.,TGTGCCAGCAGTCCGGACAGGATGAGCGATCAGCCCCAGCATTTT,CASSPDRMSDQPQHF
TRBV5-1,14,TRBJ2-1,TRBD2,.,TGCGCCAGCAGCCTAGCGGGAAGCTACAATGAGCAGTTCTTC,CASSLAGSYNEQFF